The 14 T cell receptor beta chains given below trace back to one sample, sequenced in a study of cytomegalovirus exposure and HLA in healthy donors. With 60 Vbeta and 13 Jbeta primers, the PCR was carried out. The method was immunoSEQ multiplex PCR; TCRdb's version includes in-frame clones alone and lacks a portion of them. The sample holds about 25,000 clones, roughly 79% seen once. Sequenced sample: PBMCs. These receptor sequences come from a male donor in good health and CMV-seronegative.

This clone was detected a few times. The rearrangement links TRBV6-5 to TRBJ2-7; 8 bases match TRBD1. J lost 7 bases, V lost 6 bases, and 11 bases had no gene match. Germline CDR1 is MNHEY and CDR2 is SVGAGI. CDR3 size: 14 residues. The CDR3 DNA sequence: TGTGCCAGCAGATCCGGGACAGGATTCATGGAGCAGTACTTC. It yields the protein CASRSGTGFMEQYF.

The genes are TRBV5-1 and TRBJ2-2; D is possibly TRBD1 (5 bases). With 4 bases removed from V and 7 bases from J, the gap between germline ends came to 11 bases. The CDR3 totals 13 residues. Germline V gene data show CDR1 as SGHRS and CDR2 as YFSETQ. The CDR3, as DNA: TGCGCCAGCAGCCTCATAGGGGACGGGGAGCTGTTTTTT. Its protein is CASSLIGDGELFF.

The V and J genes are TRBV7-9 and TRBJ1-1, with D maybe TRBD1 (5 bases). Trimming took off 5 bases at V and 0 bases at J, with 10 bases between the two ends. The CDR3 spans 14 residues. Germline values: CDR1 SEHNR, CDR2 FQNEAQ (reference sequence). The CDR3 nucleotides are TGTGCCAGCAGCCCCCAACAGGTGAACACTGAAGCTTTCTTT. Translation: CASSPQQVNTEAFF. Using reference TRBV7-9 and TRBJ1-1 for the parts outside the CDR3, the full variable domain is DTGVSQNPRHKITKRGQNVTFRCDPISEHNRLYWYRQTLGQGPEFLTYFQNEAQLEKSRLLSDRFSAERPKGSFSTLEIQRTEQGDSAMYLCASSPQQVNTEAFFGQGTRLTVV.

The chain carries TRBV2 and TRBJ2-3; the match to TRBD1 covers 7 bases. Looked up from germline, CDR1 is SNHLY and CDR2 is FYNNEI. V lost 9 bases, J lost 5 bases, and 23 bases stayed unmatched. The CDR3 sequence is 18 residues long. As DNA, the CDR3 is TGTGCCAGTAAAGAATCCCGACAGGGTCGACCCTGGGTAGATACGCAGTATTTT. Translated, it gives CASKESRQGRPWVDTQYF. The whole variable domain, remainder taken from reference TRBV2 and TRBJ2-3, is EPEVTQTPSHQVTQMGQEVILRCVPISNHLYFYWYRQILGQKVEFLVSFYNNEISEKSEIFDDQFSVERPDGSNFTLKIRSTKLEDSAMYFCASKESRQGRPWVDTQYFGPGTRLTVL.

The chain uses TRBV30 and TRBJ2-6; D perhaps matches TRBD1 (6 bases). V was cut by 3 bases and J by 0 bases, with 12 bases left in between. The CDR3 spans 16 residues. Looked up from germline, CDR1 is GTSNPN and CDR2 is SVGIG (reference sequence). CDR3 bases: TGTGCCTGGAGATGGGGACACCGCTCTGGGGCCAACGTCCTGACTTTC. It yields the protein CAWRWGHRSGANVLTF. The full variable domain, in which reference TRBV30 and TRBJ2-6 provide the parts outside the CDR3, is SQTIHQWPATLVQPVGSPLSLECTVEGTSNPNLYWYRQAAGRGLQLLFYSVGIGQISSEVPQNLSASRPQDRQFILSSKKLLLSDSGFYLCAWRWGHRSGANVLTFGAGSRLTVL.

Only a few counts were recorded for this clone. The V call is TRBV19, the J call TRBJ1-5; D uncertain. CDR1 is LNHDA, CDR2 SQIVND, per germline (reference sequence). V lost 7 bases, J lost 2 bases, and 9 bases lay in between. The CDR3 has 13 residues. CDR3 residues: CASTFVGNQPQHF. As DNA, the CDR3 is TGTGCCAGTACTTTCGTTGGCAATCAGCCCCAGCATTTT.

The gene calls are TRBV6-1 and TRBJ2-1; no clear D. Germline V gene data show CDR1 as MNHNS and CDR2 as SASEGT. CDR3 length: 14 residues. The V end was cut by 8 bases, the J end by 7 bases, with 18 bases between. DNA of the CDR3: TGTGCCAGCGCGTGGTCCCCGGGTAAAAATGAGCAGTTCTTC. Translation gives CASAWSPGKNEQFF.

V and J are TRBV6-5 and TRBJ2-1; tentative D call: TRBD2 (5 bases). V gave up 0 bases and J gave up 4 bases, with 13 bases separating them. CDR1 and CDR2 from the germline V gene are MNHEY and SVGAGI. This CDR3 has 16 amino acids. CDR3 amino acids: CASSYSGRVGYNEQFF. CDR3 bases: TGTGCCAGCAGTTACTCAGGGCGGGTGGGGTACAATGAGCAGTTCTTC.

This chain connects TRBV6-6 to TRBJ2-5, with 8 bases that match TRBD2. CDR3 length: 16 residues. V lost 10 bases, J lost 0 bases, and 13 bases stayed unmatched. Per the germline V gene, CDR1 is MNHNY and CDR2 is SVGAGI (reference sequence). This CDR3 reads CATRPGGLPHQETQYF. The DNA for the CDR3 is TGTGCCACTCGACCGGGAGGGCTCCCCCACCAAGAGACCCAGTACTTC.

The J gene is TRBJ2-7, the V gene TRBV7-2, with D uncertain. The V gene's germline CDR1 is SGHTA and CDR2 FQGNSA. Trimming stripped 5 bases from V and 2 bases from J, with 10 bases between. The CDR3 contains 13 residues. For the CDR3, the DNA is TGTGCCAGCAGCCGGAGCGACGCCTACGAGCAGTACTTC. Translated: CASSRSDAYEQYF.

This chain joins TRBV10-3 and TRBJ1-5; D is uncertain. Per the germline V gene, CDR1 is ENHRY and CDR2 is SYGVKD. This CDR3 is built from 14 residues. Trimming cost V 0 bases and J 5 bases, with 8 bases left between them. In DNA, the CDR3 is TGTGCCATCAGTGAGTCGGGGAGGGATCAGCCCCAGCATTTT. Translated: CAISESGRDQPQHF.

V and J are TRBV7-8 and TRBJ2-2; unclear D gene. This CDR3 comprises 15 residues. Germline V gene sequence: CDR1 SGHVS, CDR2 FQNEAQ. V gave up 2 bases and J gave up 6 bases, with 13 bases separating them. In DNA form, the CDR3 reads TGTGCCAGCAGCTTATTAGGCGGCAGTCCCGGGGAGCTGTTTTTT. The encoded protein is CASSLLGGSPGELFF.

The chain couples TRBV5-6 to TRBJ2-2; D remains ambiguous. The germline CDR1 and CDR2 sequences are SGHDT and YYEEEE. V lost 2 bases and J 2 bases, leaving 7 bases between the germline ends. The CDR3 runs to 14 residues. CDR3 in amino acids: CASSLVVNTGELFF. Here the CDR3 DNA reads TGTGCCAGCAGCTTAGTAGTTAACACCGGGGAGCTGTTTTTT.

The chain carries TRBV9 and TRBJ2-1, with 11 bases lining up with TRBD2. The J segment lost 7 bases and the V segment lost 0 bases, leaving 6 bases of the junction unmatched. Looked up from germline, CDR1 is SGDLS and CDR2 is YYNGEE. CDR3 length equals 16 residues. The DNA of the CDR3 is TGTGCCAGCAGCGTAGGACTAGCGGGATCTCGAAATGAGCAGTTCTTC. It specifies CASSVGLAGSRNEQFF.